The next 2 T cell receptor beta chains were all read from a single sample in a study of shared clonotypes between healthy human individuals. This table comes from immunoSEQ multiplex PCR, and its TCRdb copy is limited to in-frame clones, with some not included. The repertoire has some 1.5 million clones, roughly 96% of them found once; the top ten carry over 1%. Source material: naive CD4+ T cells sorted from blood. Subset described: CD45RA+ positively selected. The receptor set was obtained from a young man in good health.

The V and J genes are TRBV2 and TRBJ2-7, with a possible D match to TRBD2 (6 bases). Germline V gives CDR1 SNHLY, CDR2 FYNNEI. Between the trimmed V and J ends, which lost 7 bases and 3 bases, there was a span of 10 bases. The CDR3 runs to 12 residues. Here the CDR3 reads CASTLAVYEQYF. The CDR3 region has the DNA TGTGCCAGCACACTAGCAGTCTACGAGCAGTACTTC.

This chain connects TRBV7-6 to TRBJ1-5; tentative D call: TRBD1 (5 bases). The V gene lost 1 base and the J gene lost 3 bases, with 7 bases spanning the gap. The CDR3 covers 14 residues. Germline CDR1 and CDR2: SGHVS and FNYEAQ. CDR3 protein: CASSLGGDNQPQHF. The CDR3 DNA is TGTGCCAGCAGCTTAGGGGGGGACAATCAGCCCCAGCATTTT.